These 21 T cell receptor beta chains were all obtained from the same sample, sequenced in a study of blood T cells in healthy people across ages. A sample-barcoded 5' primer and a J-beta primer mix were used in a second PCR of roughly 7 to 11 cycles. TCRdb re-analysed the 5' RACE reads in MiXCR, keeping a single row per CDR3 protein. The sample has around 850,000 distinct CDR3 sequences, roughly 40% seen once; the top ten hold over 10%. Sequencing was done on a sample of blood. These receptors came from a man aged 18 to 29 in good health.

CDR3 loop: CSVSDRGGRNEQYF. The DNA of the CDR3 is TGCAGCGTCTCAGACAGGGGAGGGCGGAACGAGCAGTACTTC. The chain recombines TRBV29-1 with TRBJ2-7; possibly TRBD1 for D (8 bases). CDR1 and CDR2 (germline): SQVTM, ANQGSEA. V was trimmed by 6 bases and J by 5 bases, leaving 20 bases between them. This CDR3 is built from 14 residues.

As regards this clonotype: This may stem from a read error, because a much larger clone lies one nucleotide away. The chain carries TRBV12-3 or TRBV12-4 and TRBJ2-7; D call uncertain. There are 13 residues in the CDR3. Trimming stripped 5 bases from V and 6 bases from J, with 14 bases between. The CDR3, as DNA: TGTGCCAGCAGTCTGGGGATAACCTTCGAGCAGTACTTC. Protein sequence: CASSLGITFEQYF.

This chain joins TRBV7-8 and TRBJ1-6; 9 bases map to TRBD1. CDR3 length: 18 amino acids. J gave up 7 bases and V 2 bases, and 12 bases lay outside the gene matches. The V gene's germline CDR1 is SGHVS and CDR2 FQNEAQ. CDR3 sequence: CASSLQTGGTGLNSPLHF. CDR3 DNA: TGTGCCAGCAGCTTACAGACGGGCGGGACAGGGCTAAATTCACCCCTCCACTTT.

J is TRBJ2-1 and V is TRBV4-2; D may be TRBD2 (5 bases). The germline V and J ends were trimmed by 0 bases and 7 bases, with 16 bases remaining between them. The CDR3 extends over 16 amino acids. Germline V gene lookup returns CDR1 LGHNA and CDR2 YNFKEQ. The CDR3 DNA reads as TGTGCCAGCAGCCAAGATAGGAGGAATCCTCGGAATGAGCAGTTCTTC. Protein sequence: CASSQDRRNPRNEQFF.

Notes on this clonotype: One end of the junction fails to match germline, which may point to a read error. The V and J genes are TRBV6-1 and TRBJ2-5; no definite D call. Judging by the DNA end, TRBJ2-7 fits better; the J call may be wrong. CDR3 size: 15 residues. CDR1 and CDR2 (germline): MNHNS, SASEGT. The CDR3 coding sequence is TGTGCCGGCAGAGAGGAGAAGGACGCAAACTACGAGCAGTACTTC. Amino acid sequence: CAGREEKDANYEQYF.

This clonotype was detected a few times. The V and J genes are TRBV4-1 and TRBJ1-6; 8 bases fit TRBD1. The ends lost 0 bases at V and 4 bases at J; junction bases unmatched: 2. This CDR3 is built from 16 residues. Germline V gene sequence: CDR1 MGHRA, CDR2 YSYEKL. This CDR3 is CASSQDRQGYNSPLHF. The CDR3 DNA reads as TGCGCCAGCAGCCAAGACAGACAGGGGTATAATTCACCCCTCCACTTT.

This clonotype has ten or more counts. J is TRBJ1-1 and V is TRBV20-1; D unresolved. V shed 0 bases and J shed 0 bases, with 8 bases lying between them. The CDR3 spans 14 residues. CDR1 is DFQATT and CDR2 is SNEGSKA in the germline V gene (reference sequence). CDR3 protein: CSARDPALNTEAFF. CDR3 bases: TGCAGTGCTAGAGACCCAGCCTTGAACACTGAAGCTTTCTTT.

The rearrangement uses TRBV6-5 and TRBJ2-5, with unresolved D. Trimming removed 6 bases at V and 1 base at J, with 18 bases between. The CDR3 is made up of 16 amino acids. CDR1 is MNHEY, CDR2 SVGAGI, per germline. CDR3 bases: TGTGCCAGCAGACTGAACTACACGTCGCTCCAAGAGACCCAGTACTTC. This translates into CASRLNYTSLQETQYF.

This clonotype was seen a handful of times. This chain connects TRBV20-1 to TRBJ2-2, with 8 bases matching TRBD2. There are 15 residues in the CDR3. In germline, CDR1 is DFQATT, CDR2 SNEGSKA (reference sequence). Trimming cost V 0 bases and J 6 bases; bases outside gene matches: 6. CDR3: CSAREVGGASGELFF. In DNA form, the CDR3 reads TGCAGTGCTAGAGAAGTCGGGGGGGCCTCCGGGGAGCTGTTTTTT.

As DNA, the CDR3 is TGCAGTGCTAGAGAGCGGGGGGACACAGATACGCAGTATTTT. This sequence encodes CSARERGDTDTQYF. The rearrangement links TRBV20-1 to TRBJ2-3; 8 bases are shared with TRBD2. Trimming took 0 bases from V and 2 from J; bases not matched to a gene: 1. The CDR3 loop spans 14 amino acids. Germline V gives CDR1 DFQATT, CDR2 SNEGSKA (reference sequence).

This clonotype was found a few times. V gene TRBV7-3 combines with J gene TRBJ2-3; D perhaps matches TRBD1 (6 bases). Germline V gene sequence: CDR1 SGHTA, CDR2 FQGTGA. V lost 0 bases and J 5 bases, leaving 12 bases between the germline ends. The CDR3 covers 15 residues. The CDR3 DNA is TGTGCCAGCAGCTTAACTTCAGGGGCGGGAGATACGCAGTATTTT. It is translated as CASSLTSGAGDTQYF.

DNA for the CDR3: TGTGCCAGCAGCCAAGCTCCTACCTACGAGCAGTACTTC. It is translated as CASSQAPTYEQYF. This rearrangement joins TRBV14 to TRBJ2-7; D gene uncertain. V gave up 1 base and J gave up 2 bases, with 6 bases separating them. The CDR3 is 13 residues long. The germline gives CDR1 SGHDN, CDR2 FVKESK.

This clonotype has a count of ten or more. The rearrangement uses TRBV13 and TRBJ2-7; 10 bases are a match to TRBD2. CDR3 length: 15 amino acids. Germline V gene sequence: CDR1 PRHDT, CDR2 FYEKMQ (reference sequence). The V and J ends lost 5 bases and 5 bases, in that order; junction bases with no gene match: 9. The CDR3 region has the DNA TGTGCCAGCAGCGTCTTTAGCGGGGGGTCCAACGAGCAGTACTTC. Its protein product is CASSVFSGGSNEQYF.

The J gene is TRBJ2-1, the V gene TRBV5-1, with no clear D. Germline V lookup: CDR1 SGHRS, CDR2 YFSETQ. V lost 0 bases, J lost 2 bases, and 9 bases lay in between. The CDR3 extends over 15 amino acids. The CDR3 is CASSLDSPTYNEQFF. The DNA of the CDR3 is TGCGCCAGCAGCTTGGATTCGCCCACCTACAATGAGCAGTTCTTC.

This sequence joins TRBV3-1 and TRBJ2-2; D is perhaps TRBD1 (6 bases). Germline values: CDR1 LGHDT, CDR2 YNNKEL (reference sequence). This CDR3 is 16 amino acids long. V gave up 3 bases and J gave up 3 bases, with 14 bases separating them. The CDR3: CASSHTGLGYTGELFF. The CDR3 nucleotides read TGTGCCAGCAGCCACACAGGGCTGGGGTACACCGGGGAGCTGTTTTTT. The full variable domain, completed using reference TRBV3-1 and TRBJ2-2, is DTAVSQTPKYLVTQMGNDKSIKCEQNLGHDTMYWYKQDSKKFLKIMFSYNNKELIINETVPNRFSPKSPDKAHLNLHINSLELGDSAVYFCASSHTGLGYTGELFFGEGSRLTVL.

The chain has TRBV7-2 and TRBJ2-7, with D possibly TRBD2 on 5 matching bases. Germline V gene sequence: CDR1 SGHTA, CDR2 FQGNSA. The length of the CDR3 is 12 residues. V dropped 5 bases and J dropped 7 bases, with 12 bases sitting between them. CDR3 bases: TGTGCCAGCAGCCCTCACCGGGGTGAGCAGTACTTC. Translating gives CASSPHRGEQYF. Based on the CDR3 plus reference TRBV7-2 and TRBJ2-7, the full variable domain is GAGVSQSPSNKVTEKGKDVELRCDPISGHTALYWYRQSLGQGLEFLIYFQGNSAPDKSGLPSDRFSAERTGGSVSTLTIQRTQQEDSAVYLCASSPHRGEQYFGPGTRLTVT.

The rearrangement joins TRBV20-1 to TRBJ2-1, with no clear D. The end of the DNA is better explained by TRBJ2-7, so the J call may be wrong. Germline CDR1 and CDR2: DFQATT and SNEGSKA (reference sequence). The CDR3 is made up of 14 amino acids. CDR3 coding DNA: TGCAGTGCAACGACTGGCAGCTCCTACAATGAGCAGTACTTC. Protein sequence: CSATTGSSYNEQYF.

This chain joins TRBV7-6 and TRBJ2-1, with 7 nucleotides matching TRBD2. This CDR3 has 20 residues. Germline assignment: CDR1 SGHVS and CDR2 FNYEAQ. J gave up 4 bases and V 2 bases, and 20 bases lay outside the gene matches. CDR3 residues: CASSLFSGLREVVGYNEQFF. The CDR3 DNA is TGTGCCAGCAGCTTATTTTCGGGACTAAGAGAGGTAGTGGGTTACAATGAGCAGTTCTTC. Based on the CDR3 plus reference TRBV7-6 and TRBJ2-1, the full variable domain is GAGVSQSPRYKVTKRGQDVALRCDPISGHVSLYWYRQALGQGPEFLTYFNYEAQQDKSGLPNDRFSAERPEGSISTLTIQRTEQRDSAMYRCASSLFSGLREVVGYNEQFFGPGTRLTVL.

This clonotype was counted once. Being one base from a much bigger clone, this may be a read error. This sequence joins TRBV7-9 and TRBJ2-4; a possible D gene is TRBD1 (5 bases). Germline V gives CDR1 SEHNR, CDR2 FQNEAQ (reference sequence). The CDR3 has 16 amino acids. V lost 2 bases, J lost 0 bases, and 11 bases lay in between. In DNA form, the CDR3 reads TGTGCCAGCAGCTTAATACAGGATGTAGCCAAAAACATTCAGTACTTC. Protein product: CASSLIQDVAKNIQYF.

This clonotype has just a few counts. V usage is TRBV5-1 and J usage is TRBJ2-1; 8 bases are a match to TRBD2. The germline CDR1 and CDR2 sequences are SGHRS and YFSETQ. The V and J ends lost 7 bases and 4 bases, in that order; junction bases with no gene match: 7. The CDR3 runs to 14 residues. CDR3 residues: CASGAAGGYNEQFF. CDR3 bases: TGCGCCAGCGGGGCGGCGGGGGGTTACAATGAGCAGTTCTTC.

V gene TRBV7-3 combines with J gene TRBJ2-3; maybe TRBD1 (5 bases). Germline V CDR1 and CDR2: SGHTA, FQGTGA. Trimming stripped 6 bases from V and 4 bases from J, with 17 bases between. CDR3 length: 15 amino acids. The CDR3 loop reads CASSGAPASPDTQYF. The CDR3 coding sequence is TGTGCCAGCAGTGGGGCCCCGGCGTCCCCAGATACGCAGTATTTT.